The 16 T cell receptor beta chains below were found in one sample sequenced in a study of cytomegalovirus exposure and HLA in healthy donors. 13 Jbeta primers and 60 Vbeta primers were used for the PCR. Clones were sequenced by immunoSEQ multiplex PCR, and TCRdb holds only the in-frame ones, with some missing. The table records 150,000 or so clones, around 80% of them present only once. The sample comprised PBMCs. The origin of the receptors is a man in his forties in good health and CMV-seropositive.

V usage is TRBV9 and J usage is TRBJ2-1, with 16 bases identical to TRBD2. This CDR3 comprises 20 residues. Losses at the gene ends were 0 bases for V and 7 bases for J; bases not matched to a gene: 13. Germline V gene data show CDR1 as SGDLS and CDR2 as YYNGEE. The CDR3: CASSVEDPGLAGGPGNEQFF. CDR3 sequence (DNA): TGTGCCAGCAGCGTAGAGGATCCGGGACTAGCGGGAGGGCCAGGAAATGAGCAGTTCTTC.

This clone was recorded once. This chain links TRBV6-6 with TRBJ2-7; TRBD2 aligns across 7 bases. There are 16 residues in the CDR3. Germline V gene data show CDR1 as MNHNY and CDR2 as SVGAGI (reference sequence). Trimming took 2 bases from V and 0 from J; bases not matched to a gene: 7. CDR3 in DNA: TGTGCCAGCAGTTACGGCGGGGGTAACCCCTCCTACGAGCAGTACTTC. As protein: CASSYGGGNPSYEQYF.

CDR3 residues: CASSGGRDRGPDTQYF. CDR3 coding DNA: TGTGCCAGCAGTGGCGGTCGGGACAGGGGTCCAGATACGCAGTATTTT. The chain carries TRBV25-1 and TRBJ2-3; 10 bases fit TRBD1. The CDR3 is 16 amino acids. Germline V gene sequence: CDR1 MGHDK, CDR2 SYGVNS. V lost 4 bases, J lost 4 bases, and 8 bases stayed unmatched.

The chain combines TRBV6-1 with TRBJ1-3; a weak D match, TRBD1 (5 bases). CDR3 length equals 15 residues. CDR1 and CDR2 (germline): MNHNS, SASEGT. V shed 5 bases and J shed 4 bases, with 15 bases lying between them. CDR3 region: CASSPRRVSGNTIYF. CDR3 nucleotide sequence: TGTGCCAGCAGTCCTCGCAGGGTGTCCGGAAACACCATATATTTT.

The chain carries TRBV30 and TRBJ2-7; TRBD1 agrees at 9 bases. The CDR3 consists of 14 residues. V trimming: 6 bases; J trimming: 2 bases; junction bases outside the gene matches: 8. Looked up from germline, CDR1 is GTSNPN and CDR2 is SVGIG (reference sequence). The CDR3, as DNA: TGTGCCTGTCATAGACAGGGGGGGACCTACGAGCAGTACTTC. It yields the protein CACHRQGGTYEQYF.

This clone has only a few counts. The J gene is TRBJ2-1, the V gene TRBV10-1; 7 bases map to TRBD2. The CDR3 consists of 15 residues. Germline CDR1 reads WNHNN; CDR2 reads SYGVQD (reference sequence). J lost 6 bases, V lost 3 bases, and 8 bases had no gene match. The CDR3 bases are TGCGCCAGCAGTGAACTCGGACTAGGATTCAATGAGCAGTTCTTC. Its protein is CASSELGLGFNEQFF.

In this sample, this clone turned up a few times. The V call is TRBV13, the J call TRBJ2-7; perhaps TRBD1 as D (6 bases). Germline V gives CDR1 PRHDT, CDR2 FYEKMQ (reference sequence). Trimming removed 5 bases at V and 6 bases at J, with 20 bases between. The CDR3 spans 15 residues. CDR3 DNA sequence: TGTGCCAGCAGCGAACCACAGGGAGTGATACGCGAGCAGTACTTC. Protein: CASSEPQGVIREQYF.

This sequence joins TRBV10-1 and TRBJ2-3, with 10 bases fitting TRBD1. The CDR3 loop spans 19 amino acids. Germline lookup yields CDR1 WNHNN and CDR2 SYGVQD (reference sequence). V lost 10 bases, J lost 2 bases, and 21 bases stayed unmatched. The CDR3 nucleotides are TGCGCCAACCCTCTAGGGACAGGGGACCACCTAAACTACACAGATACGCAGTATTTT. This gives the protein CANPLGTGDHLNYTDTQYF.

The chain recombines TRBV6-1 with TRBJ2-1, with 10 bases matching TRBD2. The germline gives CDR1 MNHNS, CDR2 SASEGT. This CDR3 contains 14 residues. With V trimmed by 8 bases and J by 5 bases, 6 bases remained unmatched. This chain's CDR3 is CASVVGLANNEQFF. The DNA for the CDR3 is TGTGCCAGCGTGGTGGGACTAGCGAACAATGAGCAGTTCTTC.

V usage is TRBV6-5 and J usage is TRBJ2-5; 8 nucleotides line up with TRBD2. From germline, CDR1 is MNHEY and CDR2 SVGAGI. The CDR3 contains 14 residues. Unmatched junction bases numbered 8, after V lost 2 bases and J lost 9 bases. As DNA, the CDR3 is TGTGCCAGCAGTTACGGTGGACTAGCTTGGTCCCAGTACTTC. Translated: CASSYGGLAWSQYF.

CDR3 DNA sequence: TGTGCCAGCAGTCAGGACAGGGAGCAGTACTTC. It specifies CASSQDREQYF. The V gene is TRBV6-6, the J gene TRBJ2-7; 7 bases map to TRBD1. Unmatched junction bases numbered 2, after V lost 5 bases and J lost 7 bases. This CDR3 is built from 11 residues. Germline V CDR1 and CDR2: MNHNY, SVGAGI (reference sequence).

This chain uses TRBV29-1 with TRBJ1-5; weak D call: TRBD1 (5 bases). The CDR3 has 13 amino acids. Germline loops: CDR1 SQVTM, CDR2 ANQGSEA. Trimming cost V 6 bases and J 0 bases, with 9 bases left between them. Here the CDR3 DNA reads TGCAGCGTCCAAGACAGTAGCAATCAGCCCCAGCATTTT. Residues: CSVQDSSNQPQHF.

The chain's CDR3 is CASSLGTSEQETQYF. CDR3 DNA sequence: TGCGCCAGCAGCTTGGGCACTAGCGAACAAGAGACCCAGTACTTC. The V call is TRBV5-1, the J call TRBJ2-5, with 7 bases lining up with TRBD2. This CDR3 is 15 amino acids long. Germline CDR1 SGHRS, CDR2 YFSETQ. After removal of 0 bases from V and 2 bases from J, the junction contained 4 bases not matched to a gene.

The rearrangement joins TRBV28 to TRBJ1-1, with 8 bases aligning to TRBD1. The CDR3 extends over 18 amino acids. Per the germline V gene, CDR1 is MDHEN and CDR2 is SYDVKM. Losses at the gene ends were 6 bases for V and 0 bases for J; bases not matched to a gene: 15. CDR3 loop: CASRDSLDRAPMNTEAFF. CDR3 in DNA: TGTGCCAGCAGGGACTCGTTGGACAGGGCGCCTATGAACACTGAAGCTTTCTTT.

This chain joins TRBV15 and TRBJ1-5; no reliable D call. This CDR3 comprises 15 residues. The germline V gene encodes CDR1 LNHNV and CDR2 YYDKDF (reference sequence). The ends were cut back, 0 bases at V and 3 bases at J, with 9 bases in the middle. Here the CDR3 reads CATSREAGYNQPQHF. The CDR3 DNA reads TGTGCCACCAGCAGAGAGGCGGGCTACAATCAGCCCCAGCATTTT.

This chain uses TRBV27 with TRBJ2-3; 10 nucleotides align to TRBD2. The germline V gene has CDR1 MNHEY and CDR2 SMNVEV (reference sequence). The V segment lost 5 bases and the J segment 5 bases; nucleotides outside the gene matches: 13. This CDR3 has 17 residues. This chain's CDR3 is CASSRLAGDPVGDTQYF. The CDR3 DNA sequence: TGTGCCAGCAGTCGGCTAGCGGGAGATCCAGTAGGAGATACGCAGTATTTT.